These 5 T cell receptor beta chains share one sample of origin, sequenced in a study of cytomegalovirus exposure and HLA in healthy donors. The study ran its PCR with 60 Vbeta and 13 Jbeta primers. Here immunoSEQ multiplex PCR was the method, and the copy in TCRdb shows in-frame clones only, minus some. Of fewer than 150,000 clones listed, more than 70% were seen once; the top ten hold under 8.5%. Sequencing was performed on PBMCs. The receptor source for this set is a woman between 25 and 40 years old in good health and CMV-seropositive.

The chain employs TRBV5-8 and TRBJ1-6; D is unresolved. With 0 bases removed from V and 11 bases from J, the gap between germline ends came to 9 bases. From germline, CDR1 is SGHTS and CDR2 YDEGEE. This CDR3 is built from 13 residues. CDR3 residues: CASSLVAAAPLHF. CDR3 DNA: TGTGCCAGCAGCTTGGTGGCGGCGGCACCCCTCCACTTT.

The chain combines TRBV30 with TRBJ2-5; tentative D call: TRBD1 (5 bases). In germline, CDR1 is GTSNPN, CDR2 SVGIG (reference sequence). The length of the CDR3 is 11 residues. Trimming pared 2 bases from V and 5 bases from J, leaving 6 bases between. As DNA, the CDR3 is TGTGCCTGGAGTTGGGGCGAGACCCAGTACTTC. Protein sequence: CAWSWGETQYF.

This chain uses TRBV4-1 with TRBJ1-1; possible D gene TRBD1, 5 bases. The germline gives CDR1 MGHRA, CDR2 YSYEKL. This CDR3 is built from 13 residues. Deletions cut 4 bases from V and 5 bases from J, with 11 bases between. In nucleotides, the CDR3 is TGCGCCAGCAGCCTCCGGGGGGGGACTGAAGCTTTCTTT. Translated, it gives CASSLRGGTEAFF.

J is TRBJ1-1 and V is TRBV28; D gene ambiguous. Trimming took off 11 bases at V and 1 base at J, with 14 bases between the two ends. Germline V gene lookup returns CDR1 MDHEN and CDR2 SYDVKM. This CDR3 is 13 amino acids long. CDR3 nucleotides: TGTGCCGTCCAGGAGAGGGAGAACACTGAAGCTTTCTTT. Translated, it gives CAVQERENTEAFF.

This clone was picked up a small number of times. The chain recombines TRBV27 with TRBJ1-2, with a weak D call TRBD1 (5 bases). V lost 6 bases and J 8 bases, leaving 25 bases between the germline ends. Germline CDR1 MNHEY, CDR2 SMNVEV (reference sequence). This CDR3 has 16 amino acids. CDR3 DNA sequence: TGTGCCAGCAGAAACTTACCAACCCCCCGGGGGGAAGGCTACACCTTC. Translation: CASRNLPTPRGEGYTF.